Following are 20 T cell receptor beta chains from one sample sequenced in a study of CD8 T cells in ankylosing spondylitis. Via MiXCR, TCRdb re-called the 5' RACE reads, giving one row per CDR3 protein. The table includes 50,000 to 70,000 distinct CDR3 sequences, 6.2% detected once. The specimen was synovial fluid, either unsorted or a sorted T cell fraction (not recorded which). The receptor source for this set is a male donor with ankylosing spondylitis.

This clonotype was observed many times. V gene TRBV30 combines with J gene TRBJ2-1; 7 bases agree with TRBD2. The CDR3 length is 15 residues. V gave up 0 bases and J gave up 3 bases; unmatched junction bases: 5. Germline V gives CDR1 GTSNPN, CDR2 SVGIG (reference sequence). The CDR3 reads CAWSVGGEGYNEQFF. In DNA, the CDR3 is TGTGCCTGGAGTGTTGGGGGGGAAGGCTACAATGAGCAGTTCTTC.

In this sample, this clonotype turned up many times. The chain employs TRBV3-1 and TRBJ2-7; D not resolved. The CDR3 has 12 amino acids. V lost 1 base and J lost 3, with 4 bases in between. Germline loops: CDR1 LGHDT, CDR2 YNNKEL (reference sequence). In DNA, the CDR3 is TGTGCCAGCAGCCAAGGATACTACGAGCAGTACTTC. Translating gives CASSQGYYEQYF.

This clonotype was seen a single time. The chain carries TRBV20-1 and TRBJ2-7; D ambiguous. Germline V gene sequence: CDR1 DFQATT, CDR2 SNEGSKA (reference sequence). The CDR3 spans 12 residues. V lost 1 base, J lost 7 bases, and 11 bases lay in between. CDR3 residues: CSARGDGWEQYF. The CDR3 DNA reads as TGCAGTGCTAGAGGTGACGGTTGGGAGCAGTACTTC.

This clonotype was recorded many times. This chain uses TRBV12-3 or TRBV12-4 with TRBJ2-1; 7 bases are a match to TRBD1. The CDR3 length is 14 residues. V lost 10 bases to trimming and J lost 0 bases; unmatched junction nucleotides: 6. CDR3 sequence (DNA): TGTGCCATCAAGTGGGACAGCTCCTACAATGAGCAGTTCTTC. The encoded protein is CAIKWDSSYNEQFF.

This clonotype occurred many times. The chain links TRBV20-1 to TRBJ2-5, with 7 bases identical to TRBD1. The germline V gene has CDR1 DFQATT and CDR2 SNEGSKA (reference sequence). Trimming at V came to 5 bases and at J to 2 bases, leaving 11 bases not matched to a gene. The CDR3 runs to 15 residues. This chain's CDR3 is CSAESGTAVQETQYF. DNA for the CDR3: TGCAGTGCTGAATCCGGGACAGCAGTACAAGAGACCCAGTACTTC.

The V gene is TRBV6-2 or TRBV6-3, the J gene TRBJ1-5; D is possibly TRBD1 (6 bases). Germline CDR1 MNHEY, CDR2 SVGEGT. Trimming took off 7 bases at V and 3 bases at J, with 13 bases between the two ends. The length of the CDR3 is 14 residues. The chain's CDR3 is CASKPTGNNQPQHF. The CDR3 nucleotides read TGTGCCAGCAAACCAACAGGGAACAATCAGCCCCAGCATTTT.

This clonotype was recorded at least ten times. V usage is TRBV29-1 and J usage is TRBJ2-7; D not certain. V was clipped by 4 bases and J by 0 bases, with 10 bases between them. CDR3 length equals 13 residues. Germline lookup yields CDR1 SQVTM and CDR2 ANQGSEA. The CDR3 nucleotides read TGCAGCGTTGTTAGGCAGAGCTCCTACGAGCAGTACTTC. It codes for CSVVRQSSYEQYF.

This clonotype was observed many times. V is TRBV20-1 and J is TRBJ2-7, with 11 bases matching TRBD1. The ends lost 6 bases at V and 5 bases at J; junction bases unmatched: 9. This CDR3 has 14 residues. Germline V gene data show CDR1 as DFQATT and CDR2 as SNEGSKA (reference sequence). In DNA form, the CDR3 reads TGCAGTGCCTACCGAGGACAGGGGGCCGACGAGCAGTACTTC. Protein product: CSAYRGQGADEQYF.

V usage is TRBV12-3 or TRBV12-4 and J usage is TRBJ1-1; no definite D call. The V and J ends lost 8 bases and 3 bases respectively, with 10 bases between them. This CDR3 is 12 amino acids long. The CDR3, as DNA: TGTGCCAGCTCACTGGTGGACACTGAAGCTTTCTTT. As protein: CASSLVDTEAFF.

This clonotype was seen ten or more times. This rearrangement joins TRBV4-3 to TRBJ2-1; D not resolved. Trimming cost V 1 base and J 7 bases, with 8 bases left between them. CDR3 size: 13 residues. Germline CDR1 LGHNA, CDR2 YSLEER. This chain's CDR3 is CASSQASGNEQFF. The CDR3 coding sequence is TGCGCCAGCAGCCAAGCTTCCGGGAATGAGCAGTTCTTC.

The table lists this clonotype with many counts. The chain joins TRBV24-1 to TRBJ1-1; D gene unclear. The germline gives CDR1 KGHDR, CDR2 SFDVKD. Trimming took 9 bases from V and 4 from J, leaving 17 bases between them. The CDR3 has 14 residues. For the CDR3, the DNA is TGTGCCACCCCTAGGGAGCAGCGCTTCACTGAAGCTTTCTTT. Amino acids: CATPREQRFTEAFF.

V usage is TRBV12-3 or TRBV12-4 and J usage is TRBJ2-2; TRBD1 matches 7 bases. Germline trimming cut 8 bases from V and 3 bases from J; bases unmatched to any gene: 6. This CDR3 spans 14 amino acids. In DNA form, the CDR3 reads TGTGCCAGCGACAGGGATGAATACACCGGGGAGCTGTTTTTT. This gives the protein CASDRDEYTGELFF.

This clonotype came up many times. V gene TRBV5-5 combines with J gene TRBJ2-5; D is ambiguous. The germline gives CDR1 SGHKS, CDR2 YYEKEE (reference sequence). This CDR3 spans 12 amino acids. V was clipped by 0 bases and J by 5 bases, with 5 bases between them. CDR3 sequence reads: CASSLGTETQYF. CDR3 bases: TGTGCCAGCAGCTTGGGGACCGAGACCCAGTACTTC.

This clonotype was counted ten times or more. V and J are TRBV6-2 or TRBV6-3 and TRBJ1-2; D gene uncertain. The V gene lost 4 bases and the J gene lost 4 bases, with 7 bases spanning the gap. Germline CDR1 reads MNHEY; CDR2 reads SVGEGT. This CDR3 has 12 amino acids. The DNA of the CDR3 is TGTGCCAGCAGTTCCCTGGGCTATGGCTACACCTTC. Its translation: CASSSLGYGYTF.

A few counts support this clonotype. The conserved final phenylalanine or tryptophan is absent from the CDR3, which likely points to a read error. As DNA, the CDR3 is TGCAGCGTTCGAAGGGCCATTTCCTACGAGCAGTACTCC. It codes for CSVRRAISYEQYS. This chain joins TRBV29-1 and TRBJ2-7, with unresolved D. The CDR3 totals 13 residues. Deletions cut 5 bases from V and 1 base from J, with 12 bases between. From germline, CDR1 is SQVTM and CDR2 ANQGSEA.

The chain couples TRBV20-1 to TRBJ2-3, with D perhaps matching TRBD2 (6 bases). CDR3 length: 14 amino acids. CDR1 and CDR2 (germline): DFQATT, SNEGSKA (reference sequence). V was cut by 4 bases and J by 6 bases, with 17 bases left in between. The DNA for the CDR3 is TGCAGTGCTATTCCCGGGGGTGTCAGGGATACGCAGTATTTT. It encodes CSAIPGGVRDTQYF.

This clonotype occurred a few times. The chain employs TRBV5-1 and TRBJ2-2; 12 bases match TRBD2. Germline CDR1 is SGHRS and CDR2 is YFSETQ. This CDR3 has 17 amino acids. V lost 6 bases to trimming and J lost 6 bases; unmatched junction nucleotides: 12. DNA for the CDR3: TGCGCCAGCACCCGCCTCGGACTAGCGGGACGTGCCGGGGAGCTGTTTTTT. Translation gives CASTRLGLAGRAGELFF.

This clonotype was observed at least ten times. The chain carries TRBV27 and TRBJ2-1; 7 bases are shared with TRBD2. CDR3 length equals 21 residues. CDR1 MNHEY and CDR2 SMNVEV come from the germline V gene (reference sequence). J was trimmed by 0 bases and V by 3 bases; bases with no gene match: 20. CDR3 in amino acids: CASSLIGSRGAGRSSYNEQFF. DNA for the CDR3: TGTGCCAGCAGTTTGATTGGGTCCCGTGGAGCGGGACGCAGCTCCTACAATGAGCAGTTCTTC.

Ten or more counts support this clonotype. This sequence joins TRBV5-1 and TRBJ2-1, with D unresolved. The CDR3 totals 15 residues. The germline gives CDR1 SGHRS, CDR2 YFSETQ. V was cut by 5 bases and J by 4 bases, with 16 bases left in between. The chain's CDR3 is CASRVGESDYNEQFF. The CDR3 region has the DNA TGCGCCAGCAGAGTAGGAGAGAGTGATTACAATGAGCAGTTCTTC.

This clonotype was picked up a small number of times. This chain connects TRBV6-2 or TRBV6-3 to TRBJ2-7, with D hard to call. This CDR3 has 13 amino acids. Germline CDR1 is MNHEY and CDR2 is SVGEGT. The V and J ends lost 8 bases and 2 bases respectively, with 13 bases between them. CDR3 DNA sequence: TGTGCCAGCCTAAGTTCAGGAACCTACGAGCAGTACTTC. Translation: CASLSSGTYEQYF.